The 13 T cell receptor beta chains given below trace back to one sample, sequenced in a study of T cell repertoires in cytomegalovirus infection. TCRdb reprocessed the reads via MiXCR and lists one record per CDR3 protein. This sample has under 350,000 distinct CDR3 sequences; around 10% occur once, and the top ten carry 2% to 3%. Sequenced: PBMCs. These receptors all come from a human donor in good health (CMV status not recorded). Some clones in this sample may be carry-over from other donors' samples.

This clonotype was seen at least ten times. V and J are TRBV2 and TRBJ2-2, with D unclear. Germline CDR1 reads SNHLY; CDR2 reads FYNNEI. The CDR3 loop spans 17 amino acids. V was shortened by 0 bases and J by 2 bases, with 13 bases between the two germline ends. This CDR3 reads CASSEALGPLNTGELFF. The CDR3 region has the DNA TGTGCCAGCAGTGAAGCGCTTGGACCCCTAAACACCGGGGAGCTGTTTTTT. The whole variable domain, remainder taken from reference TRBV2 and TRBJ2-2, is EPEVTQTPSHQVTQMGQEVILRCVPISNHLYFYWYRQILGQKVEFLVSFYNNEISEKSEIFDDQFSVERPDGSNFTLKIRSTKLEDSAMYFCASSEALGPLNTGELFFGEGSRLTVL.

The gene calls are TRBV28 and TRBJ2-1; possibly TRBD2 for D (6 bases). CDR3 length equals 14 residues. V shed 2 bases and J shed 6 bases, with 11 bases lying between them. CDR1 is MDHEN and CDR2 is SYDVKM in the germline V gene. The CDR3 nucleotides read TGTGCCAGCAGTTTAGGAGGGGTGGGCAATGAGCAGTTCTTC. Encoded protein: CASSLGGVGNEQFF.

This clonotype appeared many times. The chain recombines TRBV7-9 with TRBJ2-5, with TRBD2 as a possible D gene (6 bases). CDR1 is SEHNR and CDR2 is FQNEAQ in the germline V gene (reference sequence). The CDR3 spans 15 residues. The V end lost 6 bases, the J end lost 0 bases, and 14 bases lay between the germline ends. CDR3 amino acids: CASSVEGWYQETQYF. CDR3 nucleotide sequence: TGTGCCAGCAGTGTGGAGGGCTGGTACCAAGAGACCCAGTACTTC.

This clonotype was picked up many times. J is TRBJ2-1 and V is TRBV28; D is possibly TRBD1 or TRBD2 (5 bases each). Trimming cost V 4 bases and J 0 bases, with 13 bases left between them. The CDR3 sequence is 16 residues long. Per germline, CDR1 MDHEN and CDR2 SYDVKM. The CDR3 DNA follows: TGTGCCAGCAGTTCGGCCGGGGCGAGCTCCTACAATGAGCAGTTCTTC. Protein sequence: CASSSAGASSYNEQFF.

This clonotype was detected ten times or more. The chain combines TRBV6-6 with TRBJ2-7; 12 bases fit TRBD2. V trimming: 5 bases; J trimming: 5 bases; junction bases outside the gene matches: 7. The germline V gene has CDR1 MNHNY and CDR2 SVGAGI (reference sequence). This CDR3 has 15 residues. The CDR3 region is CASSITSGGINEQYF. CDR3 nucleotide sequence: TGTGCCAGCAGTATAACTAGCGGGGGGATCAACGAGCAGTACTTC.

This clonotype was counted ten times or more. This chain links TRBV6-2 or TRBV6-3 with TRBJ1-5; 10 nucleotides line up with TRBD1. Trimming removed 6 bases from V and 2 bases from J; junction bases left unmatched: 7. Germline CDR1 is MNHEY and CDR2 is SVGEGT. The CDR3 runs 16 residues. The CDR3 loop reads CASRALGTGGNQPQHF. The CDR3 nucleotides read TGTGCCAGCAGGGCCCTCGGGACAGGGGGCAATCAGCCCCAGCATTTT.

The chain carries TRBV9 and TRBJ1-5; D unresolved. The CDR3 is made up of 14 amino acids. Trimming took 0 bases from V and 5 from J, leaving 9 bases between them. Germline V gene lookup returns CDR1 SGDLS and CDR2 YYNGEE. For the CDR3, the DNA is TGTGCCAGCAGCGTAGATTCCTTGGATCAGCCCCAGCATTTT. It is translated as CASSVDSLDQPQHF.

Many counts were recorded for this clonotype. This chain joins TRBV6-6 and TRBJ2-7, with no clear D. Trimming pared 0 bases from V and 2 bases from J, leaving 17 bases between. Germline V gene lookup returns CDR1 MNHNY and CDR2 SVGAGI (reference sequence). This CDR3 contains 17 residues. As DNA, the CDR3 is TGTGCCAGCAGTTACTCCTCGTCATCGACTGCCACCTACGAGCAGTACTTC. Its protein product is CASSYSSSSTATYEQYF.

The rearrangement joins TRBV29-1 to TRBJ1-1; no reliable D call. V was cut by 4 bases and J by 3 bases, with 12 bases left in between. The germline gives CDR1 SQVTM, CDR2 ANQGSEA. This CDR3 is 13 amino acids long. This CDR3 is CSVGRILDTEAFF. CDR3 bases: TGCAGCGTTGGTAGGATACTTGACACTGAAGCTTTCTTT.

The rearrangement links TRBV18 to TRBJ1-1, with D unresolved. Trimming pared 3 bases from V and 1 base from J, leaving 9 bases between. From germline, CDR1 is KGHSH and CDR2 LQKENI. The CDR3 has 14 residues. The CDR3 region has the DNA TGTGCCAGCTCACCGGGCGCAGGGAACACTGAAGCTTTCTTT. Translating it yields CASSPGAGNTEAFF.

This clonotype was seen a handful of times. The chain links TRBV6-5 to TRBJ1-2; D may be TRBD1 (5 bases). CDR1 and CDR2 from the germline V gene are MNHEY and SVGAGI. V lost 6 bases and J lost 6, with 14 bases in between. This CDR3 is built from 13 residues. The CDR3 sequence is CASSFGGINGYTF. The CDR3 DNA reads TGTGCCAGCAGCTTCGGGGGGATCAATGGCTACACCTTC.

This clonotype occurred many times. The J gene is TRBJ2-1, the V gene TRBV20-1; a weak D match, TRBD2 (5 bases). The length of the CDR3 is 14 residues. V was trimmed by 4 bases and J by 11 bases, leaving 21 bases between them. Germline CDR1 reads DFQATT; CDR2 reads SNEGSKA (reference sequence). The CDR3 loop reads CSAMGSSYNEQQFF. The CDR3, as DNA: TGCAGTGCTATGGGGAGCAGTTACAATGAGCAGCAGTTCTTC.

This clonotype was recorded many times. V is TRBV5-1 and J is TRBJ2-5; TRBD1 is a possible D gene (5 bases). V was cut by 3 bases and J by 0 bases, with 6 bases left in between. Looked up from germline, CDR1 is SGHRS and CDR2 is YFSETQ. The CDR3 contains 13 residues. The CDR3, as DNA: TGCGCCAGCAGCTGGACAAACCAAGAGACCCAGTACTTC. Its protein product is CASSWTNQETQYF.